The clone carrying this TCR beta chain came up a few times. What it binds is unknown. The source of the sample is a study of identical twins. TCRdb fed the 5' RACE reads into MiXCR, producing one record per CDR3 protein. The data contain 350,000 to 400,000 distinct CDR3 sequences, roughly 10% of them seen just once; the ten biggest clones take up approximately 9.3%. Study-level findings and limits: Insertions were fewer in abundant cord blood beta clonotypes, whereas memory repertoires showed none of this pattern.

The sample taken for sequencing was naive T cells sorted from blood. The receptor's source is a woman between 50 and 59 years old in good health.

CDR3 loop: CATSAYAGNYEQYF. The CDR3 region has the DNA TGTGCCACCAGCGCTTATGCAGGGAACTACGAGCAGTACTTC. The chain is built from TRBV15 and TRBJ2-7; a weak D match, TRBD1 (5 bases). Germline CDR1 is LNHNV and CDR2 is YYDKDF (reference sequence). Trimming took off 5 bases at V and 3 bases at J, with 14 bases between the two ends. The CDR3 length is 14 residues.